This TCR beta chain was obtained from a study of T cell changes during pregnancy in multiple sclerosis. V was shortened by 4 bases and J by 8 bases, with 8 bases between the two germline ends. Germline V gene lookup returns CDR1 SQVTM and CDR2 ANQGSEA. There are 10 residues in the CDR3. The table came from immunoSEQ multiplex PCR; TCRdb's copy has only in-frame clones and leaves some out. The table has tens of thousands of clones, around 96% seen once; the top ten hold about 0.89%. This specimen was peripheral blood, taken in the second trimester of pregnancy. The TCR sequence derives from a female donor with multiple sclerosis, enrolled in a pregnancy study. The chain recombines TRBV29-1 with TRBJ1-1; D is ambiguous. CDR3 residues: CSVGGQEAFF. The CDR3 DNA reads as TGCAGCGTTGGAGGGCAGGAAGCTTTCTTT. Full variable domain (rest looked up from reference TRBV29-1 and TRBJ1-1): SAVISQKPSRDICQRGTSLTIQCQVDSQVTMMFWYRQQPGQSLTLIATANQGSEATYESGFVIDKFPISRPNLTFSTLTVSNMSPEDSSIYLCSVGGQEAFFGQGTRLTVV.